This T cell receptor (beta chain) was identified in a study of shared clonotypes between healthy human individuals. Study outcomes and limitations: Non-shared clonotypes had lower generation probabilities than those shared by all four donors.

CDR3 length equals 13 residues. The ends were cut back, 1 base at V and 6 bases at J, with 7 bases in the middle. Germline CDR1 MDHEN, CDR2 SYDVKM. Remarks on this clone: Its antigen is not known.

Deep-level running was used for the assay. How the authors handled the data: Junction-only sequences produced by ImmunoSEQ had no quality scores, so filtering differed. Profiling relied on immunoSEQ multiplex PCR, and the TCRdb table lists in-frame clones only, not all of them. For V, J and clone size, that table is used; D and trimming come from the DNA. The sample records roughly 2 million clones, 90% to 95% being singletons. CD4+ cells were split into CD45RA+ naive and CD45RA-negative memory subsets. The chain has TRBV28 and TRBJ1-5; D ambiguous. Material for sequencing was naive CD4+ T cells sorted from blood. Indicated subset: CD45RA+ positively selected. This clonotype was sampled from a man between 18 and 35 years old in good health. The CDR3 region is CASSLLAGQPQHF. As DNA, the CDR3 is TGTGCCAGCAGTTTATTGGCTGGTCAGCCCCAGCATTTT.